These T cell receptor beta chains were read from a single sample in a study of shared clonotypes between healthy human individuals. Measured with immunoSEQ multiplex PCR; TCRdb has only the in-frame clones, and not every one. The sample records some 480,000 clones, approximately 79% being singletons. Sequenced: PBMCs. Receptors originate from a woman between 40 and 55 years old in good health. Some clones in this sample may be carry-over from other donors' samples. Both conserved end residues are part of each CDR3. D genes are given only for firm matches. Clone sizes are given selectively: once, few, many, or a class where the clone is expanded.

D	V	size	J	DNA	CDR3
TRBD2	TRBV15	.	TRBJ2-1	TGTGCCACCAGCAGAGGGGGGACTAGCGCGCACAATGAGCAGTTCTTC	CATSRGGTSAHNEQFF
TRBD1	TRBV28	.	TRBJ2-7	TGTGCCAGCAGTTTACCACAGGGGTGGTCGAATTACGAGCAGTACTTC	CASSLPQGWSNYEQYF
.	TRBV7-2	.	TRBJ2-1	TGTGCCAGCAGCTTAGGCGTGCTGAGCTCCTACAATGAGCAGTTCTTC	CASSLGVLSSYNEQFF
TRBD1	TRBV5-6	.	TRBJ2-7	TGTGCCAGCAGCCCACAGGCGGGACAGGCCTACGAGCAGTACTTC	CASSPQAGQAYEQYF
TRBD2	TRBV6-4	few	TRBJ2-1	TGTGCCAGCACTCGACGGGCGGGAGCCGGCGATGAGCAGTTCTTC	CASTRRAGAGDEQFF
TRBD2	TRBV5-1	.	TRBJ2-5	TGCGCCAGCAGCTACGGGACTAGCGGACAAGAGACCCAGTACTTC	CASSYGTSGQETQYF
.	TRBV7-8	.	TRBJ1-5	TGTGCCAGCAGCTTAGTGGTGGAATTCCCACCCCAGCATTTT	CASSLVVEFPPQHF
.	TRBV29-1	few	TRBJ1-1	TGCAGCGTTGAAAAAACGAACACTGAAGCTTTCTTT	CSVEKTNTEAFF
.	TRBV28	.	TRBJ1-2	TGTGCCAGCATCAGGGCCGGGTATGGCTACACCTTC	CASIRAGYGYTF
.	TRBV9	.	TRBJ2-5	TGTGCCAGCAGCGTAGATGGGTATTGGGAGACCCAGTACTTC	CASSVDGYWETQYF
.	TRBV5-1	once	TRBJ2-1	TGCGCCAGCAGCCGGGACGGAGGGGGCGATGAGCAGTTCTTC	CASSRDGGGDEQFF
.	TRBV27	.	TRBJ2-5	TGTGCCAGCAGTTTGACTAGAGGTCGGCAGTACTTC	CASSLTRGRQYF
TRBD2	TRBV28	.	TRBJ2-1	TGTGGGAGCGGGAGAGCAATCTACAATGAGCAGTTCTTC	CGSGRAIYNEQFF
.	TRBV9	.	TRBJ2-3	TGTGCCAGCAGCGTAACAGGGACTTCTAGCACAGATACGCAGTATTTT	CASSVTGTSSTDTQYF
TRBD2	TRBV11-2	once	TRBJ2-7	TGTGCCAGCAGCTTAGTGGTCAGCGGGGATTTTTACGAGCAGTACTTC	CASSLVVSGDFYEQYF
TRBD1	TRBV27	.	TRBJ2-7	TGTGCCAGCACCTTACGCCCGACAGGGAGTCGCGAGCAGTACTTC	CASTLRPTGSREQYF
.	TRBV2	medium-sized	TRBJ2-7	TGTGCCAGCAGTGAAGTGACCGAGCAGTACTTC	CASSEVTEQYF
TRBD2	TRBV7-3	once	TRBJ2-1	TGTGCCAGCAGCTCGGGAGGGTCTCCCCATGAGCAGTTCTTC	CASSSGGSPHEQFF